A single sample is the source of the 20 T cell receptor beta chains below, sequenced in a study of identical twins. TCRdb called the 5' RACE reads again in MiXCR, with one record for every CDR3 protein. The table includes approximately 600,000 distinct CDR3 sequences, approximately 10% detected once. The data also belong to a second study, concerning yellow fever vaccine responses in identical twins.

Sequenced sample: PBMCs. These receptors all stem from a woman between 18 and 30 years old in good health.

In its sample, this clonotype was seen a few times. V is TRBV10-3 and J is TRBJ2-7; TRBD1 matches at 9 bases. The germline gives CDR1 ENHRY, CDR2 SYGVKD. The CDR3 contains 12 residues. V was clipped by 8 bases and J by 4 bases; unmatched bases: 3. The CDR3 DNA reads TGTGCCATCCAAGGACAGGGGTACGAGCAGTACTTC. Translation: CAIQGQGYEQYF.

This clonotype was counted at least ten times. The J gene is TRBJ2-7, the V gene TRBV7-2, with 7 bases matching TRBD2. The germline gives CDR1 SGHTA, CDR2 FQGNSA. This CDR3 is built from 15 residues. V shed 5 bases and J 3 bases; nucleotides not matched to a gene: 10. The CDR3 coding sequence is TGTGCCAGCAGCCAAGGGCTAGCGGTTGTCTACGAGCAGTACTTC. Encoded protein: CASSQGLAVVYEQYF.

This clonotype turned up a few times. The CDR3 DNA sequence: TGCAGTGCTCTCATTCCTCTAGCGGAGCCACTCAGCACAGATACGCAGTATTTT. Its protein is CSALIPLAEPLSTDTQYF. This sequence joins TRBV20-1 and TRBJ2-3, with TRBD2 matching 7 bases. The length of the CDR3 is 18 residues. CDR1 is DFQATT, CDR2 SNEGSKA, per germline (reference sequence). V lost 5 bases and J lost 0; bases outside the gene matches: 17.

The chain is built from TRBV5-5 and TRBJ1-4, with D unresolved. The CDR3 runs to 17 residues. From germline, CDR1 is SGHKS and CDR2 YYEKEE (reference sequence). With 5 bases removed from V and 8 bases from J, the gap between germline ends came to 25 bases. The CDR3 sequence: CASSPTELGPHAEKLFF. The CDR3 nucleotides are TGTGCCAGCAGTCCAACTGAACTTGGGCCCCATGCCGAAAAACTGTTTTTT.

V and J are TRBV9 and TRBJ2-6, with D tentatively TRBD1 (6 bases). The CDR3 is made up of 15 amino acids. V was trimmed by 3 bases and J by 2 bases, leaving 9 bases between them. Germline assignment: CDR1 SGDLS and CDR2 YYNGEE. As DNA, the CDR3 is TGTGCCAGCAGCGGGAACAGGGCTGGGGCCAACGTCCTGACTTTC. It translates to CASSGNRAGANVLTF.

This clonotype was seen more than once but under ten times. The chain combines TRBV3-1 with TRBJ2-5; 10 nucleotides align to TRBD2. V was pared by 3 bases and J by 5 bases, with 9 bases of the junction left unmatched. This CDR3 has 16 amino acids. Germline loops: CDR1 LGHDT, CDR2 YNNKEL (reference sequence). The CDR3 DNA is TGTGCCAGCAGCCATGGTTTAGCGGGGGGCATGGAGACCCAGTACTTC. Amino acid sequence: CASSHGLAGGMETQYF.

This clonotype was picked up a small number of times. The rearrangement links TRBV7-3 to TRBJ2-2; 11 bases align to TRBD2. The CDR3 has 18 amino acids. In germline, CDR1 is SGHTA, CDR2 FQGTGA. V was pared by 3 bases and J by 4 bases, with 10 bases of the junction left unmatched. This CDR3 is CASSLKLAGGPGTGELFF. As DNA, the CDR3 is TGTGCCAGCAGCTTGAAATTAGCGGGGGGGCCGGGCACCGGGGAGCTGTTTTTT. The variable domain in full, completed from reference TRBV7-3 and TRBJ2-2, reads GAGVSQTPSNKVTEKGKYVELRCDPISGHTALYWYRQSLGQGPEFLIYFQGTGAADDSGLPNDRFFAVRPEGSVSTLKIQRTERGDSAVYLCASSLKLAGGPGTGELFFGEGSRLTVL.

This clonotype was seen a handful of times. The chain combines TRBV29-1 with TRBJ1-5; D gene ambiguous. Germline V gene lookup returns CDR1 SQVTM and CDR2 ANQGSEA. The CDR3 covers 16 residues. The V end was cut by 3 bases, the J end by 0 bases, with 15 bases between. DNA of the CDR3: TGCAGCGTTGAGAGCCCTAGGGATTATAGCAATCAGCCCCAGCATTTT. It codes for CSVESPRDYSNQPQHF.

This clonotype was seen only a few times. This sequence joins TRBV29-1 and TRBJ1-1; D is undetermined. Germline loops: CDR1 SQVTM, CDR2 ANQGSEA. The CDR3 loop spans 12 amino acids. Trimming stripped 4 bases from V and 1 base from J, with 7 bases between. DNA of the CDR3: TGCAGCGTTGCGAAGGAGAACACTGAAGCTTTCTTT. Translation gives CSVAKENTEAFF.

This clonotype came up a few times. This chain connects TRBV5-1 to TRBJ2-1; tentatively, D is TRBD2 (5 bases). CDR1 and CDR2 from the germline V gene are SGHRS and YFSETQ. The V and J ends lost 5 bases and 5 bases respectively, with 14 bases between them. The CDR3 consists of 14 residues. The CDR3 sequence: CASSRTRLDNEQFF. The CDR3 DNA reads TGCGCCAGCAGTCGAACTAGGCTTGACAATGAGCAGTTCTTC.

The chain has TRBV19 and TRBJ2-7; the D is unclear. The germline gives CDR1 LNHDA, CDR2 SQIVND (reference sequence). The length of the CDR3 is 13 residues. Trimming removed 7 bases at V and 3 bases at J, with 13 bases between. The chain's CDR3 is CASNPAINYEQYF. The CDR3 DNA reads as TGTGCCAGTAACCCAGCCATTAACTACGAGCAGTACTTC.

As DNA, the CDR3 is TGCGCCAGCAGCTTGGAGATAGCGAACACTGAAGCTTTCTTT. Amino acids: CASSLEIANTEAFF. This chain connects TRBV5-1 to TRBJ1-1; no reliable D call. Trimming stripped 0 bases from V and 1 base from J, with 7 bases between. Germline values: CDR1 SGHRS, CDR2 YFSETQ. The CDR3 covers 14 residues.

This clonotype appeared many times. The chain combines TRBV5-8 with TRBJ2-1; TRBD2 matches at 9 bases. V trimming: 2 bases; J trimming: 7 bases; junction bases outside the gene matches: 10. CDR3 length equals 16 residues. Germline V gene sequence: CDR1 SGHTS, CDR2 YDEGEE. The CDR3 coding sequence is TGTGCCAGCAGCTTTCGACTAGCGGCGAGGGGGAATGAGCAGTTCTTC. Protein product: CASSFRLAARGNEQFF. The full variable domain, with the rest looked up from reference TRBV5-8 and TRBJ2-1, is EAGVTQSPTHLIKTRGQQATLRCSPISGHTSVYWYQQALGLGLQFLLWYDEGEERNRGNFPPRFSGRQFPNYSSELNVNALELEDSALYLCASSFRLAARGNEQFFGPGTRLTVL.

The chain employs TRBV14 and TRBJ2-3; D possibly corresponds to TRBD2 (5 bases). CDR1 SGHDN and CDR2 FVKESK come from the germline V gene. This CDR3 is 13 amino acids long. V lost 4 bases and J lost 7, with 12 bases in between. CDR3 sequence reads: CASSPRDYHTQYF. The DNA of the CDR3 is TGTGCCAGCAGCCCCCGGGATTACCATACGCAGTATTTT.

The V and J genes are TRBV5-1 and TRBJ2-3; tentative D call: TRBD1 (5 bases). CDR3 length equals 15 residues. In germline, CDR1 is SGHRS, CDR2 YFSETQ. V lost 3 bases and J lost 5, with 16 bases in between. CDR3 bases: TGCGCCAGCAGCTCAGGGATTAGGCCAGGAGATACGCAGTATTTT. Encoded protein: CASSSGIRPGDTQYF.

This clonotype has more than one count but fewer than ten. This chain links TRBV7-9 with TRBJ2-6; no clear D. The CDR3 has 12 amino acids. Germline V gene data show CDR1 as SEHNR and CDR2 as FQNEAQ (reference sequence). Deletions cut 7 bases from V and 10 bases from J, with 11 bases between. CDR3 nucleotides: TGTGCCAGCACCGACGCACCGAACGTCCTGACTTTC. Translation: CASTDAPNVLTF.

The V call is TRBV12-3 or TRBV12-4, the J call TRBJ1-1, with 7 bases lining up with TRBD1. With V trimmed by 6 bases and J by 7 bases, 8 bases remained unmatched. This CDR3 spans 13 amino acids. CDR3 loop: CASREGARYEAFF. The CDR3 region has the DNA TGTGCCAGCAGGGAGGGGGCCCGATATGAAGCTTTCTTT.

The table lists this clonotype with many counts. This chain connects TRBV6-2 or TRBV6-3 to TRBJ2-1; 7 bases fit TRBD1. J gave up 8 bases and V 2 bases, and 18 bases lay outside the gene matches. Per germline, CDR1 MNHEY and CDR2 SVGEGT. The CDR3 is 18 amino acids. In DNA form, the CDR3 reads TGTGCCAGCAGTTACCCGCCCTCTTCTCTCGGGACAGCCGATGAGCAGTTCTTC. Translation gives CASSYPPSSLGTADEQFF.

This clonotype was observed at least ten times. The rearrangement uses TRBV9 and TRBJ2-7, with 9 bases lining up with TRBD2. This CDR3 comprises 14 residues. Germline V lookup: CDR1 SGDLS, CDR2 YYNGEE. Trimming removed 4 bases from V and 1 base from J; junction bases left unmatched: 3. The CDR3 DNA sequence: TGTGCCAGCAGCTTCGCGGGGGGGTCCTACGAGCAGTACTTC. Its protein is CASSFAGGSYEQYF.

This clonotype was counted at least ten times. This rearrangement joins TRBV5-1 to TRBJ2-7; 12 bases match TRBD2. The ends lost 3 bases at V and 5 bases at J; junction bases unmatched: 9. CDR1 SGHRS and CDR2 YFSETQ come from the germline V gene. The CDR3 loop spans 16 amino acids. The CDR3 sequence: CASSSGLAGKTHEQYF. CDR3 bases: TGCGCCAGCAGCTCGGGACTAGCGGGTAAGACCCACGAGCAGTACTTC.